This TCR beta chain was obtained from a study of shared clonotypes between healthy human individuals. Study overall: Donor composition was a couple of women and a few men, aged 18 to 49.

Donors were healthy HIV-negative adults without recently reported acute infections or vaccinations. The CDR3 loop spans 14 amino acids. With 3 bases removed from V and 3 bases from J, the gap between germline ends came to 11 bases. The germline CDR1 and CDR2 sequences are SNHLY and FYNNEI. This clone was counted a few times. TCRdb keeps only in-frame clones here, not all; method: immunoSEQ multiplex PCR. Among 520,000 or so clones listed, about four fifths were seen once. The receptor was isolated from a woman in her thirties or forties in good health. Some clones in this sample may be carry-over from other donors' samples. This sequence joins TRBV2 and TRBJ1-1; no firm D call. Specimen: PBMCs. As DNA, the CDR3 is TGTGCCAGCAGTGAGGAGCGCAGGTACACTGAAGCTTTCTTT. Residues: CASSEERRYTEAFF.